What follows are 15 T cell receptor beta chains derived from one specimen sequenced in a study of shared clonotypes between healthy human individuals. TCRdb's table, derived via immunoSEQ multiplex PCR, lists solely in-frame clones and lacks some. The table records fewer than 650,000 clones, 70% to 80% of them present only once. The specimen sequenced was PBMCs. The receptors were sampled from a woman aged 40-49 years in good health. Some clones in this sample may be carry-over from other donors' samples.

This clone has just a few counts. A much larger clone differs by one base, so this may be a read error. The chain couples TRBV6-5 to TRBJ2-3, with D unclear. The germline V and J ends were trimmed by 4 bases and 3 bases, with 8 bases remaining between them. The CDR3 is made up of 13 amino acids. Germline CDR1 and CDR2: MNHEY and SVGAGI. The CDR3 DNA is TGTGCCAGCAGTTGCTCAGAGACAGATACGCAGTATTTT. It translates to CASSCSETDTQYF.

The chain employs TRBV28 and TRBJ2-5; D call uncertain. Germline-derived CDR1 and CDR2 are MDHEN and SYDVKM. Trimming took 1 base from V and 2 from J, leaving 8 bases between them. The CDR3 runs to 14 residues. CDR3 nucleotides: TGTGCCAGCAGTTTATCGATAGGACAAGAGACCCAGTACTTC. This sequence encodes CASSLSIGQETQYF.

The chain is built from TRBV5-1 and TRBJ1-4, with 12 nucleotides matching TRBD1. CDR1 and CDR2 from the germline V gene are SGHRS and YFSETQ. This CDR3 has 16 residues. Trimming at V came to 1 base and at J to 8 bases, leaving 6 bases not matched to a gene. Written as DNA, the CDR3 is TGCGCCAGCAGCTTGCAGGGACAGGGGGCAGGGGAAAAACTGTTTTTT. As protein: CASSLQGQGAGEKLFF.

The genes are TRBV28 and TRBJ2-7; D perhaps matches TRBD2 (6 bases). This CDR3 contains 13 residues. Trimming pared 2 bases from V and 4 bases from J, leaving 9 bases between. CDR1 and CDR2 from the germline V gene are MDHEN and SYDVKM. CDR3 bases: TGTGCCAGCAGTTTACGGACTAATTACGAGCAGTACTTC. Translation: CASSLRTNYEQYF.

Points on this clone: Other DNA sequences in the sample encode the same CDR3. In DNA form, the CDR3 reads TGTGCCAGCAGCCCGGACAGTAACTATGGCTACACCTTC. It codes for CASSPDSNYGYTF. The chain uses TRBV28 and TRBJ1-2; tentative D call: TRBD1 (6 bases). CDR1 and CDR2 (germline): MDHEN, SYDVKM. CDR3 size: 13 residues. V was cut by 6 bases and J by 1 base, with 9 bases left in between.

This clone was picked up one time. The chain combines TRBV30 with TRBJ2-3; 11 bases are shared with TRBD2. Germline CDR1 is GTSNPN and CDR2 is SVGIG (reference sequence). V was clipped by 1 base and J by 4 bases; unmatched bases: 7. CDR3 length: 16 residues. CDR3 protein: CAWSDGTSGPPDTQYF. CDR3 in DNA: TGTGCCTGGAGTGACGGGACTAGCGGCCCCCCAGATACGCAGTATTTT.

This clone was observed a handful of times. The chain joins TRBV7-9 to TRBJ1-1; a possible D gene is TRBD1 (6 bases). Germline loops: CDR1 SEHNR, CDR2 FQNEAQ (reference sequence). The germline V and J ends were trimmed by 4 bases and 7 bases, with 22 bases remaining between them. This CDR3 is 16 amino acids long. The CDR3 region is CASSYPKGGLLVEAFF. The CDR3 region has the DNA TGTGCCAGCAGCTACCCAAAGGGGGGGCTCTTAGTTGAAGCTTTCTTT.

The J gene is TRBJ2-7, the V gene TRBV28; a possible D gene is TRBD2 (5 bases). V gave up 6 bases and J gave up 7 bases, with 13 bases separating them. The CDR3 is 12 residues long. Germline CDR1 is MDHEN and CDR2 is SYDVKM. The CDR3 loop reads CASSGIGREQYF. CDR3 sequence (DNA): TGTGCCAGCAGCGGGATAGGGCGGGAGCAGTACTTC.

This CDR3 reads CASSLGISTQGETQYF. CDR3 DNA: TGTGCCAGCAGCTTAGGGATTAGCACCCAAGGGGAGACCCAGTACTTC. This chain uses TRBV11-2 with TRBJ2-5, with D unresolved. V was cut by 1 base and J by 5 bases, with 17 bases left in between. The CDR3 has 16 amino acids. From germline, CDR1 is SGHAT and CDR2 FQNNGV. The entire variable domain, with the rest obtained from reference TRBV11-2 and TRBJ2-5, is as follows: EAGVAQSPRYKIIEKRQSVAFWCNPISGHATLYWYQQILGQGPKLLIQFQNNGVVDDSQLPKDRFSAERLKGVDSTLKIQPAKLEDSAVYLCASSLGISTQGETQYFGPGTRLLVL.

CDR3 sequence reads: CASTEQGSTDTQYF. In nucleotides, the CDR3 is TGTGCCAGCACCGAACAGGGTAGCACAGATACGCAGTATTTT. The chain carries TRBV7-8 and TRBJ2-3, with D maybe TRBD1 (6 bases). From germline, CDR1 is SGHVS and CDR2 FQNEAQ. V was pared by 7 bases and J by 0 bases, with 11 bases between. CDR3 length: 14 amino acids.

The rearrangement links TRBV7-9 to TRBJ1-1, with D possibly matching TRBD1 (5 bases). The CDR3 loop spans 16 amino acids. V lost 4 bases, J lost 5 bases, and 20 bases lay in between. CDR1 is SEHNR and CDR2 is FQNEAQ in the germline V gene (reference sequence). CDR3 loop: CASSSHSGRGWTEAFF. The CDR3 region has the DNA TGTGCCAGCAGCTCCCATAGCGGACGGGGCTGGACTGAAGCTTTCTTT.

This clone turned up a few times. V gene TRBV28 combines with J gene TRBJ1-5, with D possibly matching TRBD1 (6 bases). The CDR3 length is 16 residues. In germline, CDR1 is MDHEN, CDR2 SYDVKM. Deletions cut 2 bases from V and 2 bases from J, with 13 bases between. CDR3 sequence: CASSLVQSGGNQPQHF. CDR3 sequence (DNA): TGTGCCAGCAGTTTAGTGCAGTCAGGGGGCAATCAGCCCCAGCATTTT.

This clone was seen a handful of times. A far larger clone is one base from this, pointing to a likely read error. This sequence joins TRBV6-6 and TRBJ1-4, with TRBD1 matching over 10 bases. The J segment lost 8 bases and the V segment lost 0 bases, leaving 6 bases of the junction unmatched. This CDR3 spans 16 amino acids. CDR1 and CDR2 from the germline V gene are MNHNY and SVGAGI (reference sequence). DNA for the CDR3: TGTGCCAGCAGTTACTCGGTGGGGACAGGGGTAGAAAAACTGTTTTTT. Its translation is CASSYSVGTGVEKLFF.

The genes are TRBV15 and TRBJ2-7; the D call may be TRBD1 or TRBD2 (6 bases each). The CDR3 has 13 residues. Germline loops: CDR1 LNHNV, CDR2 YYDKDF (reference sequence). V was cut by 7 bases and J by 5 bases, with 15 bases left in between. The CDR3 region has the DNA TGTGCCACCAAGGGGGGAGTTGCCGACGAGCAGTACTTC. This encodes CATKGGVADEQYF. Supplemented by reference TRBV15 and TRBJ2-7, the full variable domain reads DAMVIQNPRYQVTQFGKPVTLSCSQTLNHNVMYWYQQKSSQAPKLLFHYYDKDFNNEADTPDNFQSRRPNTSFCFLDIRSPGLGDTAMYLCATKGGVADEQYFGPGTRLTVT.

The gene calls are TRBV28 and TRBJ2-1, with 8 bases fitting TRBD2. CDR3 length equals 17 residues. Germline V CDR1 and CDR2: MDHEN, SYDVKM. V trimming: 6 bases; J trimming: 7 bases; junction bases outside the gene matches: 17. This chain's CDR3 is CASRPNPGGGFRNEQFF. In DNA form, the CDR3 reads TGTGCCAGCAGACCCAACCCGGGAGGGGGGTTTCGGAATGAGCAGTTCTTC.